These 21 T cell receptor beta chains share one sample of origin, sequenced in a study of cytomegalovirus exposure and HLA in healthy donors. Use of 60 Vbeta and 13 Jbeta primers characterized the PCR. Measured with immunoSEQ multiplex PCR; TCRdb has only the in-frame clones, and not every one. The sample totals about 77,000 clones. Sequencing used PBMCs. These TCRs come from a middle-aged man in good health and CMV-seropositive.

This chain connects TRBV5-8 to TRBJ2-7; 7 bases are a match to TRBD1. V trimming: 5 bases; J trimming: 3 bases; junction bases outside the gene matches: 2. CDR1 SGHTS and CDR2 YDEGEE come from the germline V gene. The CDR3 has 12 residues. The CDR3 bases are TGTGCCAGCAGTACAGGGGACTACGAGCAGTACTTC. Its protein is CASSTGDYEQYF.

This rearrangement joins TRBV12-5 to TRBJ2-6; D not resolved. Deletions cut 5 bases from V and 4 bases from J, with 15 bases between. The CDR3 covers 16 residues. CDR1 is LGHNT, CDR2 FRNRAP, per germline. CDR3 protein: CASGPGDSGGANVLTF. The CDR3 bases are TGTGCTAGTGGTCCCGGCGACTCTGGAGGGGCCAACGTCCTGACTTTC.

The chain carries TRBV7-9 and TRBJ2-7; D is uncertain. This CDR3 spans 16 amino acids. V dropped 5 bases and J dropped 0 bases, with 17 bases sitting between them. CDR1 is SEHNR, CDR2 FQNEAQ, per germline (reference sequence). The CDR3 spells CASSRPAGTDSYEQYF. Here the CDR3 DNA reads TGTGCCAGCAGCCGCCCGGCAGGCACAGACTCCTACGAGCAGTACTTC.

The CDR3 region is CASSPSGGSAFF. The CDR3 DNA reads as TGTGCCAGCTCACCCTCAGGGGGCTCGGCTTTCTTT. The chain is built from TRBV18 and TRBJ1-1, with 8 bases matching TRBD1. CDR1 is KGHSH and CDR2 is LQKENI in the germline V gene. This CDR3 spans 12 amino acids. V trimming: 3 bases; J trimming: 11 bases; junction bases outside the gene matches: 5.

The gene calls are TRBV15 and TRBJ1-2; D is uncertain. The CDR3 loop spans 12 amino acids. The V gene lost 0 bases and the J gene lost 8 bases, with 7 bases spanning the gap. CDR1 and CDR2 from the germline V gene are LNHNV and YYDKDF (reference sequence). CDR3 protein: CATSRDSSGYTF. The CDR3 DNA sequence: TGTGCCACCAGCAGAGATAGCTCAGGCTACACCTTC.

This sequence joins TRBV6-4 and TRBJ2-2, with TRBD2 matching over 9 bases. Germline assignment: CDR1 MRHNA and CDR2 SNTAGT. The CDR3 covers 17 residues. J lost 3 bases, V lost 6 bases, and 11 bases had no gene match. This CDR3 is CASSDNSGRGDTGELFF. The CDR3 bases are TGTGCCAGCAGCGACAATAGCGGGAGAGGAGACACCGGGGAGCTGTTTTTT.

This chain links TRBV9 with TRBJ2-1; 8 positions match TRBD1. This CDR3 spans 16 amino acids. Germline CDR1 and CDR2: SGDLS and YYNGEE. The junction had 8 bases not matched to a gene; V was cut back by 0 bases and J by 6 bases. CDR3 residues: CASSVGPGQEFNEQFF. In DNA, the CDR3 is TGTGCCAGCAGCGTAGGTCCGGGACAGGAGTTCAATGAGCAGTTCTTC.

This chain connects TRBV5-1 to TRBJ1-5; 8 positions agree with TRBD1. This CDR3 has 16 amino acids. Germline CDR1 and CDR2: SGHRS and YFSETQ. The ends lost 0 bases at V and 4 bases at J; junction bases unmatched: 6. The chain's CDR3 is CASSLAGTGSNQPQHF. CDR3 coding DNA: TGCGCCAGCAGCTTGGCAGGGACAGGTTCTAATCAGCCCCAGCATTTT.

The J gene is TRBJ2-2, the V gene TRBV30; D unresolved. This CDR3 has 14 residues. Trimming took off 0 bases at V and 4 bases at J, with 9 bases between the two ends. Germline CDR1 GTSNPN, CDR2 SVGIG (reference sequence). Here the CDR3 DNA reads TGTGCCTGGAGTGTACCAGTGATCACCGGGGAGCTGTTTTTT. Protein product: CAWSVPVITGELFF.

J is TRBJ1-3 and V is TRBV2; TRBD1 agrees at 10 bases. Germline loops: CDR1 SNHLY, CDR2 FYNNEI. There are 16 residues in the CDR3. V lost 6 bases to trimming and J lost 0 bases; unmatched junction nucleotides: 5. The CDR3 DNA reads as TGTGCCAGCAGCATGGGACAGGGGATCTCTGGAAACACCATATATTTT. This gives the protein CASSMGQGISGNTIYF.

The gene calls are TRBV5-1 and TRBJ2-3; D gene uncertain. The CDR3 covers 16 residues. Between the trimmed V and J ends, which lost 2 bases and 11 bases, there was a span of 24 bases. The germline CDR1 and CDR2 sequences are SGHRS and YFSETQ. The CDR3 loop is CASSFETTHRIMGQYF. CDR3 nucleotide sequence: TGCGCCAGCAGCTTCGAGACGACACATCGAATAATGGGGCAGTATTTT.

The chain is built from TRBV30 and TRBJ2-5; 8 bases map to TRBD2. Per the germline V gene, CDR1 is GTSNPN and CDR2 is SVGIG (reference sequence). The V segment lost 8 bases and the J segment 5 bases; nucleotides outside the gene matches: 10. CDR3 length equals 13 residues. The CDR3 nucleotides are TGTGCCCGAGGGACTAGGGGAACGGAGACCCAGTACTTC. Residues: CARGTRGTETQYF.

Written as DNA, the CDR3 is TGTGCCAGCAGTGAACAGGGAAACTATGGCTACACCTTC. Translation: CASSEQGNYGYTF. The chain employs TRBV6-1 and TRBJ1-2, with a weak D call TRBD1 (5 bases). Trimming removed 2 bases at V and 2 bases at J, with 6 bases between. Germline V gene sequence: CDR1 MNHNS, CDR2 SASEGT. The CDR3 runs 13 residues.

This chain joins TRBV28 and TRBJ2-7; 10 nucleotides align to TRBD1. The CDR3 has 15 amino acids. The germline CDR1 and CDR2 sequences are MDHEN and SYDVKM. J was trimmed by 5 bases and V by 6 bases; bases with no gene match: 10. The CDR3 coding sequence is TGTGCCAGCAGGGGGGGGACAGGGGAGGCGAACGAGCAGTACTTC. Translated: CASRGGTGEANEQYF.

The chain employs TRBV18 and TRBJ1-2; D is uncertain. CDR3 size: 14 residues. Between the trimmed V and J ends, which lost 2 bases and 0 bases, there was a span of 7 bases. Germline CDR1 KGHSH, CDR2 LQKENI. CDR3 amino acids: CASSPLAANYGYTF. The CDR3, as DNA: TGTGCCAGCTCACCATTGGCGGCTAACTATGGCTACACCTTC.

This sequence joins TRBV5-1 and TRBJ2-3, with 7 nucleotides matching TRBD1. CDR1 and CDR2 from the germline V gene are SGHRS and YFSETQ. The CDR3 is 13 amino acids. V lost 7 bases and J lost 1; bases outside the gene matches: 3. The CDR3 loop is CASQTGGTDTQYF. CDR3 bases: TGCGCCAGCCAAACAGGGGGCACAGATACGCAGTATTTT.

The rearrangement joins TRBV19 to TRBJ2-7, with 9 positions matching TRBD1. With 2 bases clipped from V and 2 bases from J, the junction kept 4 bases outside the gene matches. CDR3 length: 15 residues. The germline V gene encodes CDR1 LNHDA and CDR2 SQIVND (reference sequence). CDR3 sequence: CASSIPGQGTYEQYF. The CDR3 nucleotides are TGTGCCAGTAGTATACCGGGACAGGGTACCTACGAGCAGTACTTC.

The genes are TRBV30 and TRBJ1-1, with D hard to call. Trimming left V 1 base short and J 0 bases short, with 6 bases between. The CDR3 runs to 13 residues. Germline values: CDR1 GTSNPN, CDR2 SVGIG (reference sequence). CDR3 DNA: TGTGCCTGGAGTGCGAGGATGAACACTGAAGCTTTCTTT. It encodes CAWSARMNTEAFF.

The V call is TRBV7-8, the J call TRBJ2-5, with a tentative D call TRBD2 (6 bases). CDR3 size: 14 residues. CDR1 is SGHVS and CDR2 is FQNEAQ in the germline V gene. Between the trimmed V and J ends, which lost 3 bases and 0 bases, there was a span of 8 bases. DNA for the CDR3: TGTGCCAGCAGCTTGGGGGACTACCAAGAGACCCAGTACTTC. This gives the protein CASSLGDYQETQYF. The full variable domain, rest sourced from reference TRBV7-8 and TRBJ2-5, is GAGVSQSPRYKVAKRGQDVALRCDPISGHVSLFWYQQALGQGPEFLTYFQNEAQLDKSGLPSDRFFAERPEGSVSTLKIQRTQQEDSAVYLCASSLGDYQETQYFGPGTRLLVL.

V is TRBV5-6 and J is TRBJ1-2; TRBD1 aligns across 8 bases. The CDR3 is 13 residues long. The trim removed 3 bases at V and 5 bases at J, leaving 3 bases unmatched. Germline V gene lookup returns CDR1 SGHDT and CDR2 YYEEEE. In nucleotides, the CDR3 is TGTGCCAGCAGCTCCGGACAGGGTTATGGCTACACCTTC. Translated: CASSSGQGYGYTF.

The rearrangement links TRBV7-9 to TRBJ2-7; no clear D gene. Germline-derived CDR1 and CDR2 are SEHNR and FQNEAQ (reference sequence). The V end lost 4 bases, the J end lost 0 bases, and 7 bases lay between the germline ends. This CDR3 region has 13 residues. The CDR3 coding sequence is TGTGCCAGCAGCTCCCCGGTCTCCTACGAGCAGTACTTC. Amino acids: CASSSPVSYEQYF.